The entry below gives a single T cell receptor (beta chain) sequence along with its context. The multiple sclerosis controls were treatment-naive patients, and their relapsing-remitting disease was stable or active. Purification of the CD8+ and CD4+ T cells relied on negative isolation, and TEMRA cells underwent FACS enrichment. The data belong to a study of CD8 T cells in Susac syndrome. Random hexamers were used to reverse transcribe an amount of about 0.5 to 1 ug RNA. Amplification of TCR beta CDR3 across 54 Vbeta and 13 Jbeta was performed with immunoSEQ multiplex PCR. Each CDR3 protein gets one entry after TCRdb re-called the immunoSEQ multiplex PCR reads with MiXCR. The sample carries roughly 130,000 distinct CDR3 sequences, about 94% recorded once. CDR3 size: 15 residues. V lost 5 bases to trimming and J lost 6 bases, with 19 bases between them. Germline V gene lookup returns CDR1 SGHAT and CDR2 FQNNGV.

The chain links TRBV11-2 to TRBJ2-5; D is ambiguous. The sequenced sample consisted of CD4+ T cells from PBMCs. This clonotype originated in a human donor with multiple sclerosis. CDR3 amino acids: CASSPVRRGSKTQYF. CDR3 in DNA: TGTGCCAGCAGCCCGGTACGGCGCGGATCGAAGACCCAGTACTTC.